The rows below give T cell receptor beta chains drawn from one sample of a study of cytomegalovirus exposure and HLA in healthy donors. This table comes from immunoSEQ multiplex PCR, and its TCRdb copy is limited to in-frame clones, with some not included. The table has 85,000 to 100,000 clones, 64% seen once. Sequences were obtained from PBMCs. The receptors originated from a man aged 55 to 70 in good health and CMV-seronegative. CDR3s include the opening cysteine and the closing phenylalanine or tryptophan. A D gene is named only where the DNA matches it firmly. Only some rows state a clone size, as once, few, many or a class for expanded clones.

abundance	j_gene	v_gene	d_gene	CDR3aa	CDR3nt
.	TRBJ2-5	TRBV29-1	TRBD2	CSVVLWTRRLETQYF	TGCAGCGTTGTTTTATGGACTAGACGCTTGGAGACCCAGTACTTC
.	TRBJ2-1	TRBV7-9	TRBD1	CASSWDRGYNEQFF	TGTGCCAGCAGTTGGGACAGGGGATACAATGAGCAGTTCTTC
many	TRBJ1-6	TRBV28	.	CASSLIQGNSPLHF	TGTGCCAGCAGTTTAATACAGGGAAATTCACCCCTCCACTTT
.	TRBJ1-2	TRBV6-1	.	CASSEVHRAHYGYTF	TGTGCCAGCAGTGAAGTGCACAGGGCCCACTATGGCTACACCTTC
.	TRBJ2-7	TRBV6-5	TRBD1	CASSPTGGFYEQYF	TGTGCCAGCAGTCCCACAGGGGGCTTCTACGAGCAGTACTTC
.	TRBJ1-1	TRBV6-5	TRBD1	CASSTGTGLTEAFF	TGTGCCAGCAGTACCGGGACAGGGTTAACTGAAGCTTTCTTT
.	TRBJ1-1	TRBV6-1	.	CASRDSSEAFF	TGTGCCAGCAGGGACTCCTCTGAAGCTTTCTTT
.	TRBJ1-3	TRBV5-1	TRBD1	CASSLFSPGQGFAGNTIYF	TGCGCCAGCAGCCTCTTTTCCCCGGGACAGGGGTTTGCTGGAAACACCATATATTTT
.	TRBJ2-6	TRBV25-1	.	CASSGWGRFSGANVLTF	TGTGCCAGCAGTGGGTGGGGGCGCTTCTCTGGGGCCAACGTCCTGACTTTC
.	TRBJ2-1	TRBV10-3	.	CAISEKVRGKSSYNEQFF	TGTGCCATCAGTGAGAAGGTACGCGGGAAAAGCTCCTACAATGAGCAGTTCTTC
once	TRBJ1-1	TRBV14	.	CASSQGLGVGNTEAFF	TGTGCCAGCAGCCAAGGGTTAGGGGTAGGGAACACTGAAGCTTTCTTT
.	TRBJ2-1	TRBV6-5	.	CASSTGADFYNEQFF	TGTGCCAGCAGTACAGGCGCGGATTTCTACAATGAGCAGTTCTTC
.	TRBJ1-5	TRBV5-8	.	CASSFVTGYSNQPQHF	TGTGCCAGCAGCTTTGTGACGGGATATAGCAATCAGCCCCAGCATTTT
few	TRBJ1-2	TRBV5-4	TRBD1	CASSFPGQGRYGYTF	TGTGCCAGCAGCTTCCCGGGACAGGGCCGGTATGGCTACACCTTC
few	TRBJ2-3	TRBV27	TRBD2	CASSTLAGGRDTQYF	TGTGCCAGCAGTACCTTAGCGGGGGGTAGAGATACGCAGTATTTT
.	TRBJ2-7	TRBV27	.	CASRETGTPVTRTYEQYF	TGTGCCAGCAGAGAGACCGGGACACCCGTTACTCGAACCTACGAGCAGTACTTC
.	TRBJ1-4	TRBV5-4	.	CASSPDTGGEKLFF	TGTGCCAGCAGCCCTGACACGGGGGGGGAAAAACTGTTTTTT
.	TRBJ1-3	TRBV30	TRBD1	CARRVDRGLGNTIYF	TGTGCCCGGAGGGTGGACAGGGGACTTGGAAACACCATATATTTT
.	TRBJ2-1	TRBV10-1	TRBD2	CASSTSGRAEQFF	TGCGCCAGCAGTACTAGCGGGAGGGCCGAGCAGTTCTTC
few	TRBJ2-2	TRBV6-4	.	CASSVRNTGELFF	TGTGCCAGCAGTGTGCGGAACACCGGGGAGCTGTTTTTT
few	TRBJ2-7	TRBV6-6	.	CASSHITYEQYF	TGTGCCAGCAGTCACATCACCTACGAGCAGTACTTC
.	TRBJ2-7	TRBV6-1	TRBD1	CASSGPTGQGIIGTWYEQYF	TGTGCCAGCAGTGGGCCTACGGGACAGGGTATAATTGGTACGTGGTACGAGCAGTACTTC
.	TRBJ1-3	TRBV28	.	CAGLGGSTGNTIYF	TGTGCCGGACTTGGGGGCAGTACTGGAAACACCATATATTTT
.	TRBJ2-1	TRBV19	TRBD2	CASSMRASGTNEQFF	TGTGCCAGTAGTATGCGGGCTAGCGGGACTAATGAGCAGTTCTTC
.	TRBJ1-4	TRBV11-1	.	CASRQGPNEKLFF	TGTGCCAGCAGACAGGGCCCTAATGAAAAACTGTTTTTT
.	TRBJ2-1	TRBV10-1	.	CASSRPDNEQFF	TGCGCCAGCAGCAGGCCCGACAATGAGCAGTTCTTC
.	TRBJ2-7	TRBV11-2	TRBD1	CASSVSLTGGFNEQYF	TGTGCCAGCAGCGTGAGCTTGACAGGGGGATTCAACGAGCAGTACTTC
.	TRBJ2-7	TRBV4-1	TRBD2	CASSQEWTSFSYEQYF	TGCGCCAGCAGCCAAGAATGGACTAGCTTTTCCTACGAGCAGTACTTC
.	TRBJ2-7	TRBV11-2	.	CASKPENSYEQYF	TGTGCCAGCAAGCCCGAGAACTCCTACGAGCAGTACTTC
.	TRBJ1-2	TRBV27	.	CASSPYTANYGYTF	TGTGCCAGCAGTCCGTACACAGCTAACTATGGCTACACCTTC
.	TRBJ2-1	TRBV14	TRBD2	CASSQLTASLPGLAGGRNEQFF	TGTGCCAGCAGCCAACTGACAGCAAGCCTTCCGGGACTAGCGGGGGGGCGAAATGAGCAGTTCTTC
.	TRBJ1-1	TRBV15	.	CATSRLLGQSEAFF	TGTGCCACCAGCAGACTTTTAGGACAATCTGAAGCTTTCTTT
.	TRBJ2-6	TRBV5-4	.	CASIVGSSGANVLTF	TGTGCCAGCATCGTGGGGAGCTCTGGGGCCAACGTCCTGACTTTC
few	TRBJ2-1	TRBV7-3	TRBD2	CASSPGGTRSYNEQFF	TGTGCCAGCAGCCCTGGGGGGACTAGGAGCTACAATGAGCAGTTCTTC
.	TRBJ1-2	TRBV19	.	CASSTQTGAGFGYTF	TGTGCCAGTAGTACCCAGACAGGAGCAGGCTTTGGCTACACCTTC
.	TRBJ2-7	TRBV7-6	TRBD2	CASSPSGLAYEQYF	TGTGCCAGCAGCCCATCCGGACTAGCCTACGAGCAGTACTTC
.	TRBJ2-3	TRBV9	TRBD2	CASSYVTSSGGAEDTQYF	TGTGCCAGCAGCTACGTAACGTCTAGCGGGGGGGCCGAAGATACGCAGTATTTT
once	TRBJ2-5	TRBV5-1	.	CASSLLPLVETQYF	TGCGCCAGCAGCTTGCTCCCCCTAGTTGAGACCCAGTACTTC
once	TRBJ2-5	TRBV5-1	.	CASSELPQETQYF	TGCGCCAGCAGCGAACTGCCCCAAGAGACCCAGTACTTC
.	TRBJ2-3	TRBV19	TRBD1	CASTRTGGITQYF	TGTGCCAGCACACGGACAGGGGGCATTACGCAGTATTTT
.	TRBJ2-7	TRBV5-1	.	CASSLGGGVSYEQYF	TGCGCCAGCAGCTTGGGTGGGGGCGTCTCCTACGAGCAGTACTTC